This TCR beta chain was recorded in a study of neurological immune-mediated disorders. Study-level points and caveats: The multiple sclerosis repertoire cluster had no clinical or MRI correlate. In HTLV-1-associated myelopathy, TCR clonal expansion was greatest, whereas multiple sclerosis had the least, falling below healthy controls.

The cDNA came from 5'RACE, which used 10-nucleotide random UMIs. TCRdb ran MiXCR on the 5' RACE reads and lists one entry per CDR3 protein. Here the sample spans about 70,000 distinct CDR3 sequences, roughly 3.1% being singletons. The table lists this clonotype with many counts. Its antigen remains unknown. The germline V gene has CDR1 SGHRS and CDR2 YFSETQ. V lost 3 bases, J lost 4 bases, and 9 bases stayed unmatched. CDR3 length equals 16 residues. This TCR was sampled from a woman in her 50s with multiple sclerosis. The V and J genes are TRBV5-1 and TRBJ1-5; TRBD1 matches 8 bases. Sequencing input: PBMCs. The CDR3: CASSSGQGGRNQPQHF. CDR3 in DNA: TGCGCCAGCAGCTCCGGACAGGGAGGTAGGAATCAGCCCCAGCATTTT.